The next 25 T cell receptor beta chains were all read from a single sample in a study of CD8+CD57+ T cells in acquired aplastic anemia. Template material for TCR beta VDJ and CDR3 profiling consisted of genomic DNA. TCRdb passed the reads through MiXCR, listing each CDR3 protein once. The table has 200,000 or so distinct CDR3 sequences, 60% to 80% seen once. All sequencing subjects had displayed CD8+CD57+ cell expansion on flow cytometry. Source material: sorted CD4+, CD8+, or CD8+CD57+ T cells (not recorded which) from PBMCs. The receptor source for this set is a human donor with aplastic anemia.

This clonotype was observed a single time. An end of the junction differs from the germline gene, which may be a read error. This chain uses TRBV7-3 with TRBJ2-7; TRBD2 matches at 7 bases. Per germline, CDR1 SGHTA and CDR2 FQGTGA. This CDR3 contains 14 residues. CDR3 amino acids: CASSPSQGRRERYF. CDR3 coding DNA: TGTGCCAGCAGCCCAAGCCAAGGACGGCGGGAGCGGTACTTC.

The sample holds a few counts of this clonotype. This chain joins TRBV2 and TRBJ2-7; D is tentatively TRBD1 or TRBD2 (5 bases each). CDR3 length equals 12 residues. Trimming cost V 8 bases and J 2 bases, with 10 bases left between them. Germline values: CDR1 SNHLY, CDR2 FYNNEI. The CDR3 DNA is TGTGCCAGCTCCGGGACGACCTACGAGCAGTACTTC. Its translation: CASSGTTYEQYF.

The chain joins TRBV5-1 to TRBJ2-3; 9 nucleotides line up with TRBD2. Unmatched junction bases numbered 14, after V lost 3 bases and J lost 6 bases. This CDR3 has 17 residues. Germline V gene lookup returns CDR1 SGHRS and CDR2 YFSETQ. CDR3: CASSSSTGTSKPDTQYF. CDR3 sequence (DNA): TGCGCCAGCAGCTCCTCTACCGGGACTAGCAAGCCGGATACGCAGTATTTT.

The chain is built from TRBV20-1 and TRBJ1-2, with D unclear. The CDR3 runs 14 residues. The V end was cut by 0 bases, the J end by 6 bases, with 14 bases between. In germline, CDR1 is DFQATT, CDR2 SNEGSKA (reference sequence). CDR3: CSARDFRFGHGYTF. The CDR3 nucleotides are TGCAGTGCTAGAGACTTCCGCTTCGGACATGGCTACACCTTC.

V usage is TRBV24-1 and J usage is TRBJ2-5; D remains ambiguous. Trimming pared 2 bases from V and 5 bases from J, leaving 2 bases between. Germline V gene lookup returns CDR1 KGHDR and CDR2 SFDVKD. The CDR3 is 11 amino acids. The DNA of the CDR3 is TGTGCCACCAGTGATTCCGAGACCCAGTACTTC. Encoded protein: CATSDSETQYF.

J is TRBJ2-2 and V is TRBV7-9; a possible D gene is TRBD2 (6 bases). Deletions cut 3 bases from V and 5 bases from J, with 10 bases between. The CDR3 has 14 residues. The germline V gene encodes CDR1 SEHNR and CDR2 FQNEAQ (reference sequence). The CDR3 region is CASSLDYATGELFF. Here the CDR3 DNA reads TGTGCCAGCAGCTTGGACTATGCAACCGGGGAGCTGTTTTTT.

On this clonotype itself: A much larger clone sits a single nucleotide away, making a read error possible. The gene calls are TRBV20-1 and TRBJ2-7; D tentatively reads TRBD1 or TRBD2 (5 bases each). This CDR3 is built from 12 residues. CDR1 and CDR2 from the germline V gene are DFQATT and SNEGSKA (reference sequence). The V gene lost 5 bases and the J gene lost 3 bases, with 11 bases spanning the gap. The CDR3 DNA sequence: TGCAGTGCTGGAGGCAGGGACTACGAGCAGTACTTC. Its translation is CSAGGRDYEQYF.

V usage is TRBV2 and J usage is TRBJ2-7, with D possibly matching TRBD2 (6 bases). The CDR3 has 14 residues. Trimming pared 4 bases from V and 5 bases from J, leaving 15 bases between. Germline V CDR1 and CDR2: SNHLY, FYNNEI. Here the CDR3 reads CASSAGDPSNEQYF. CDR3 nucleotides: TGTGCCAGCAGTGCGGGGGACCCATCGAACGAGCAGTACTTC.

This clonotype was seen only once. This rearrangement joins TRBV9 to TRBJ1-1, with D hard to call. The CDR3 runs 15 residues. The germline V gene has CDR1 SGDLS and CDR2 YYNGEE. Trimming removed 0 bases at V and 1 base at J, with 10 bases between. DNA for the CDR3: TGTGCCAGCAGCGTAGACACGGGCTCGAACACTGAAGCTTTCTTT. Protein sequence: CASSVDTGSNTEAFF.

The chain recombines TRBV20-1 with TRBJ1-5; a weak D match, TRBD1 (5 bases). Trimming removed 6 bases from V and 0 bases from J, with 12 bases in between. The germline V gene has CDR1 DFQATT and CDR2 SNEGSKA (reference sequence). The CDR3 contains 14 residues. The chain's CDR3 is CSAGGDYSNQPQHF. Here the CDR3 DNA reads TGCAGTGCCGGGGGAGACTATAGCAATCAGCCCCAGCATTTT.

This chain connects TRBV15 to TRBJ1-5, with D maybe TRBD1 (5 bases). CDR1 and CDR2 from the germline V gene are LNHNV and YYDKDF (reference sequence). The germline V and J ends were trimmed by 5 bases and 9 bases, with 14 bases remaining between them. This CDR3 is built from 13 residues. The CDR3 region is CATSRQGSSPQHF. The CDR3 DNA reads as TGTGCCACCAGCCGTCAGGGTTCTTCGCCCCAGCATTTT.

This clonotype was found a few times. J is TRBJ1-5 and V is TRBV11-2; no clear D gene. The V end lost 0 bases, the J end lost 7 bases, and 7 bases lay between the germline ends. The CDR3 runs to 13 residues. Germline CDR1 SGHAT, CDR2 FQNNGV. CDR3 loop: CASSLDRLQPQHF. CDR3 sequence (DNA): TGTGCCAGCAGCTTAGACCGGTTGCAGCCCCAGCATTTT.

The sample holds one count of this clonotype. The chain carries TRBV7-6 and TRBJ1-6; D is possibly TRBD1 (6 bases). With 5 bases removed from V and 6 bases from J, the gap between germline ends came to 11 bases. This CDR3 is 14 amino acids long. Germline values: CDR1 SGHVS, CDR2 FNYEAQ. The CDR3 DNA follows: TGTGCCAGCAGCACCGCGGACAGTAATTCACCCCTCCACTTT. Its translation: CASSTADSNSPLHF.

This clonotype appeared a single time. The chain employs TRBV29-1 and TRBJ1-1; 9 bases are shared with TRBD1. Losses at the gene ends were 3 bases for V and 4 bases for J; bases not matched to a gene: 6. Germline V CDR1 and CDR2: SQVTM, ANQGSEA. The CDR3 is made up of 14 amino acids. The chain's CDR3 is CSVEGQGVGTEAFF. In DNA form, the CDR3 reads TGCAGCGTTGAGGGACAGGGCGTAGGCACTGAAGCTTTCTTT.

V gene TRBV20-1 combines with J gene TRBJ2-3; D gene uncertain. Germline CDR1 reads DFQATT; CDR2 reads SNEGSKA (reference sequence). This CDR3 comprises 14 residues. The V end lost 3 bases, the J end lost 0 bases, and 10 bases lay between the germline ends. CDR3 in amino acids: CSASSGDSTDTQYF. CDR3 coding DNA: TGCAGTGCTAGTTCAGGCGATAGCACAGATACGCAGTATTTT.

The J gene is TRBJ2-7, the V gene TRBV7-9; D call uncertain. Trimming cost V 4 bases and J 3 bases, with 7 bases left between them. The CDR3 is made up of 12 amino acids. Germline V lookup: CDR1 SEHNR, CDR2 FQNEAQ (reference sequence). The CDR3 DNA is TGTGCCAGCAGCTCCTCAATCTACGAGCAGTACTTC. It codes for CASSSSIYEQYF.

The sample holds one count of this clonotype. This rearrangement joins TRBV7-9 to TRBJ2-3; D assignment may be TRBD1 or TRBD2 (5 bases each). This CDR3 is 14 amino acids long. Germline CDR1 SEHNR, CDR2 FQNEAQ (reference sequence). Deletions cut 5 bases from V and 3 bases from J, with 12 bases between. For the CDR3, the DNA is TGTGCCAGCAGCCCACCGGGACCAACAGATACGCAGTATTTT. Its protein product is CASSPPGPTDTQYF.

This chain connects TRBV2 to TRBJ2-7; D possibly matches TRBD1 or TRBD2 (5 bases each). The CDR3 is 15 residues long. The germline V gene has CDR1 SNHLY and CDR2 FYNNEI. The V gene lost 0 bases and the J gene lost 2 bases, with 11 bases spanning the gap. CDR3 bases: TGTGCCAGCAGTGAAGCGGGGGTAACCACCTACGAGCAGTACTTC. Amino acids: CASSEAGVTTYEQYF.

As regards this clonotype: A junction boundary mismatches the germline segment, possibly from a read error. CDR3 coding DNA: TGTGCCAGCAGTTACAGGCCGTCCCAAGAGACCCAGTACTTC. Residues: CASSYRPSQETQYF. The rearrangement joins TRBV10-3 to TRBJ2-5; weak D call: TRBD1 (5 bases). In germline, CDR1 is ENHRY, CDR2 SYGVKD. The CDR3 has 14 residues.

As for this clonotype: An end of the junction does not agree with germline; a read error may underlie this. This chain connects TRBV29-1 to TRBJ2-7, with D hard to call. The CDR3 runs 12 residues. Germline assignment: CDR1 SQVTM and CDR2 ANQGSEA. CDR3 loop: CSVENTAYEQCF. The DNA of the CDR3 is TGCAGCGTTGAGAACACGGCCTACGAGCAGTGCTTC.

The V call is TRBV7-9, the J call TRBJ1-5; D perhaps matches TRBD1 (6 bases). CDR3 length: 14 amino acids. Germline-derived CDR1 and CDR2 are SEHNR and FQNEAQ (reference sequence). V was trimmed by 1 base and J by 7 bases, leaving 11 bases between them. The CDR3 region has the DNA TGTGCCAGCAGCTTAGACGGGGGCGTCCAGCCCCAGCATTTT. Translation gives CASSLDGGVQPQHF.

The chain recombines TRBV29-1 with TRBJ1-1; D uncertain. The CDR3 totals 13 residues. V gave up 8 bases and J gave up 3 bases, with 16 bases separating them. Germline CDR1 and CDR2: SQVTM and ANQGSEA. CDR3 amino acids: CSFGMRVDTEAFF. The CDR3 DNA is TGCAGCTTCGGAATGAGGGTAGACACTGAAGCTTTCTTT.

The rearrangement links TRBV12-3 or TRBV12-4 to TRBJ1-6; 7 bases map to TRBD1. V lost 6 bases and J lost 8; bases outside the gene matches: 7. This CDR3 has 14 amino acids. In DNA, the CDR3 is TGTGCCAGCAGCTACACCGGGACAGATTCACCCCTCCACTTT. Its protein product is CASSYTGTDSPLHF.

The gene calls are TRBV25-1 and TRBJ2-5, with D perhaps TRBD1 or TRBD2 (5 bases each). Trimming removed 2 bases at V and 4 bases at J, with 17 bases between. The CDR3 has 16 amino acids. Germline CDR1 reads MGHDK; CDR2 reads SYGVNS. CDR3 sequence: CASSEHRHVGGETQYF. DNA for the CDR3: TGTGCCAGCAGTGAACACCGACATGTTGGGGGAGAGACCCAGTACTTC.

This chain uses TRBV7-2 with TRBJ1-2, with D uncertain. Looked up from germline, CDR1 is SGHTA and CDR2 is FQGNSA. The CDR3 is made up of 15 amino acids. The ends were cut back, 4 bases at V and 4 bases at J, with 16 bases in the middle. This CDR3 reads CASSSFSGMVYGYTF. DNA for the CDR3: TGTGCCAGCAGCTCGTTCTCGGGTATGGTCTATGGCTACACCTTC.